Listed here are 9 T cell receptor beta chains from one sample, sequenced in a study of T cell clusters in autoimmune cytopenias. TRB amplification used approximately 250 ng of peripheral blood genomic DNA. TRB was amplified by touch-down multiplex PCR, primer pools A and B combined. TCRdb re-called the multiplex PCR reads and gives one entry per CDR3 protein, without DNA. The repertoire shows 5,000 to 7,500 distinct CDR3 sequences; the top ten hold 8.3%. Sequencing was done on a sample of peripheral blood. The receptors were sampled from a human donor with an autoimmune cytopenia or autoimmune hepatitis (not recorded which).

The chain combines TRBV11-2 with TRBJ1-1; the TRBD1 assignment by TCRdb is unverifiable without DNA. Germline loops: CDR1 SGHAT, CDR2 FQNNGV. The CDR3 loop spans 12 amino acids. The CDR3 loop is CASSLVGLKAFF.

This clonotype is called medium-sized based on its frequency. V gene TRBV19 combines with J gene TRBJ2-3; TCRdb indicates TRBD2, and absent DNA this call remains unverified. Germline CDR1 is LNHDA and CDR2 is SQIVND (reference sequence). The CDR3 loop spans 15 amino acids. This CDR3 is CASSDGLAGVDTQYF.

V is TRBV6-5 and J is TRBJ2-1; TCRdb calls TRBD1, which cannot be checked without DNA. The CDR3 runs 18 residues. The germline gives CDR1 MNHEY, CDR2 SVGAGI. CDR3 amino acids: CASSYRAPYLHSYNEQFF.

According to its frequency, this clonotype is medium-sized (0.01 to 0.1%). V gene TRBV30 combines with J gene TRBJ1-2. Germline-derived CDR1 and CDR2 are GTSNPN and SVGIG (reference sequence). The CDR3 totals 13 residues. CDR3 loop: CASPRGTGYGYTF.

This clonotype is identified as medium-sized from frequency. The chain couples TRBV6-5 to TRBJ2-7; the D call from TCRdb, TRBD1, cannot be confirmed without DNA. The V gene's germline CDR1 is MNHEY and CDR2 SVGAGI. This CDR3 spans 16 amino acids. CDR3 sequence: CASSYSLAGSVYEQYF.

The V gene is TRBV6-5, the J gene TRBJ2-7; no DNA is available, so the TRBD1 call from TCRdb remains unchecked. CDR1 and CDR2 from the germline V gene are MNHEY and SVGAGI. There are 17 residues in the CDR3. CDR3 amino acids: CASTPQLGDRGQYEQYF.

The chain carries TRBV20-1 and TRBJ2-7; lacking DNA, the TRBD1 call made by TCRdb goes unchecked. There are 14 residues in the CDR3. Per the germline V gene, CDR1 is DFQATT and CDR2 is SNEGSKA (reference sequence). CDR3 residues: CSARTPGQGYEQYF.

The gene calls are TRBV5-4 and TRBJ2-1. The V gene's germline CDR1 is SGHNT and CDR2 YYREEE (reference sequence). The CDR3 covers 14 residues. CDR3: CASSLRGSYNEQFF.

By frequency, this clonotype is medium-sized. The V call is TRBV6-6, the J call TRBJ1-2. The CDR3 consists of 13 residues. The V gene's germline CDR1 is MNHNY and CDR2 SVGAGI (reference sequence). The CDR3 region is CASSYSRLDGYTF.